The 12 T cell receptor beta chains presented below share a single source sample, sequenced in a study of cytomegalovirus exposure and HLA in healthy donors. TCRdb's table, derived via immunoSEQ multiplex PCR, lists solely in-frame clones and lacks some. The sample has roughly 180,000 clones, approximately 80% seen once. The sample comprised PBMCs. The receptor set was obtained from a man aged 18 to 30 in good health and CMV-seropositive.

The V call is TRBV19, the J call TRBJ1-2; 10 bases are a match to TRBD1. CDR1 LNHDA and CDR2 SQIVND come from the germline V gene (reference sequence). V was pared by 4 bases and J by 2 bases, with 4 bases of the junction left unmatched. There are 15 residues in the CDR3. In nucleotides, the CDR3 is TGTGCCAGTAGTACCACGGACAGGGGGAACTATGGCTACACCTTC. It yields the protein CASSTTDRGNYGYTF.

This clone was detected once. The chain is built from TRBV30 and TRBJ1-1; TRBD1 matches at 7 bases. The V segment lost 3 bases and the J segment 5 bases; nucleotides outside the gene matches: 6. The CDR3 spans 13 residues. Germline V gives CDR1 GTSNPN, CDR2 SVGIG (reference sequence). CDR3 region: CAWSRDRQTEAFF. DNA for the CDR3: TGTGCCTGGAGCAGGGACAGACAGACTGAAGCTTTCTTT.

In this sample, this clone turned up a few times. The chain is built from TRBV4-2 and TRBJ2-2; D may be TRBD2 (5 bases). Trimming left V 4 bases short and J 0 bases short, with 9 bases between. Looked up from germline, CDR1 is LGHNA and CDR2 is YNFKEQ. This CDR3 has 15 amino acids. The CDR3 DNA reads TGTGCCAGCAGCCCCCCGGGGTCGAACACCGGGGAGCTGTTTTTT. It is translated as CASSPPGSNTGELFF.

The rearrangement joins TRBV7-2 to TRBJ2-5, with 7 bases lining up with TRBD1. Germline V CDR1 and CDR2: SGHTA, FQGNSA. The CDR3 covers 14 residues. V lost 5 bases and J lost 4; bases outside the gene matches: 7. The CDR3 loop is CASSRHRGGETQYF. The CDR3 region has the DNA TGTGCCAGCAGCCGTCACAGGGGCGGAGAGACCCAGTACTTC.

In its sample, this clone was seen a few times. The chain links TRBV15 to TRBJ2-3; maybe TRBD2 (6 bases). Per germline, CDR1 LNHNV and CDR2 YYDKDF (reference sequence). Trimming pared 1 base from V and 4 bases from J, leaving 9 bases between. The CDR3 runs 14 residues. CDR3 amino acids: CATSRVREADTQYF. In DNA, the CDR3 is TGTGCCACCAGCAGAGTCAGGGAGGCAGATACGCAGTATTTT.

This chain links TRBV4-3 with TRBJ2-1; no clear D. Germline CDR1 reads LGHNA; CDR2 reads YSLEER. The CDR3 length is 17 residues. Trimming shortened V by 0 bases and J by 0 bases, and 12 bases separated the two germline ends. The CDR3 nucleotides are TGCGCCAGCAGCCAAGATCCGCCGCACAGCTCCTACAATGAGCAGTTCTTC. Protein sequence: CASSQDPPHSSYNEQFF.

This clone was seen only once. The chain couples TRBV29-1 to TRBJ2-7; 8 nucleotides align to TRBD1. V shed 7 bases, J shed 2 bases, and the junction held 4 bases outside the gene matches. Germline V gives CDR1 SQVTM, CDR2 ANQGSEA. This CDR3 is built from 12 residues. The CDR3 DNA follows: TGCAGCGCCGGACAGGGAGCCTACGAGCAGTACTTC. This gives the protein CSAGQGAYEQYF.

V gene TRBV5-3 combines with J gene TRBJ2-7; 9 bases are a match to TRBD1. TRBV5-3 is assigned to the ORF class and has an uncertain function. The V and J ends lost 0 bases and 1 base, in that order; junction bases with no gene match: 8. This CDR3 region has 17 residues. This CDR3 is CARSLDSDRGSSYEQYF. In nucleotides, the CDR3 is TGTGCCAGAAGCTTGGATTCCGACAGGGGGTCGTCCTACGAGCAGTACTTC.

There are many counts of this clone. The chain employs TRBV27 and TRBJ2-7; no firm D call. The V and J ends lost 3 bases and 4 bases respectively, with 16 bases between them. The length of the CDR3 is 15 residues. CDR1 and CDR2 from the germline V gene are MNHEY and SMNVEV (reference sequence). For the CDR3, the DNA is TGTGCCAGCAGTTTCCGAGTGTCTAAATTGTACGAGCAGTACTTC. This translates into CASSFRVSKLYEQYF.

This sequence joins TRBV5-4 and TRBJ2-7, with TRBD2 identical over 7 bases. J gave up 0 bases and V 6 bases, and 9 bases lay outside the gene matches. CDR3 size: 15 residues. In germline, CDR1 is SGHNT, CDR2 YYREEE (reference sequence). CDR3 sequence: CASKPPSGGSYEQYF. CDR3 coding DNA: TGTGCCAGCAAACCCCCCTCGGGAGGCTCCTACGAGCAGTACTTC.

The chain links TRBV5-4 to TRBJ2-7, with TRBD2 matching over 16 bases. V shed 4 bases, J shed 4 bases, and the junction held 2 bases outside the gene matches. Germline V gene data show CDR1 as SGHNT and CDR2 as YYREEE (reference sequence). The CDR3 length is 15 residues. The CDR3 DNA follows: TGTGCCAGCAGCCCGGGACTAGCGGGAGGGTACGAGCAGTACTTC. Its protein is CASSPGLAGGYEQYF.

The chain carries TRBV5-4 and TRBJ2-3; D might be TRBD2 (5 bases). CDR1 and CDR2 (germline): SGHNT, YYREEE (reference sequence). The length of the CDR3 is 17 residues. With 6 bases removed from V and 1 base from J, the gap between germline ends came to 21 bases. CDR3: CASTSRGSFMGTDTQYF. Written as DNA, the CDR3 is TGTGCCAGCACCTCCCGGGGAAGTTTTATGGGCACAGATACGCAGTATTTT.